The TCR beta chain described here comes from a study of CD8 T cells in Susac syndrome. Overall study findings and caveats: As the study acknowledged, the number of individuals who were part of its TCR sequencing and HLA analysis was relatively small.

Negative isolation was used for CD8+ and CD4+ T cells, and FACS enrichment was applied to TEMRA cells. This CDR3 contains 13 residues. Germline V gene data show CDR1 as MNHEY and CDR2 as SMNVEV (reference sequence). V was pared by 0 bases and J by 6 bases, with 1 base of the junction left unmatched. An amount of RNA that ranged from 0.5 to 1 ug was reverse transcribed with random hexamers. TCRdb fed the immunoSEQ multiplex PCR reads into MiXCR, producing one record per CDR3 protein. The data show around 300,000 distinct CDR3 sequences, approximately 90% seen once. In regard to this clonotype: Its matching antigen is unknown.

This TCR was recovered from a human donor with multiple sclerosis. V and J are TRBV27 and TRBJ1-2; 7 bases are a match to TRBD1. Source material: CD8+ T cells from PBMCs. The CDR3 spells CASSLSQGNGYTF. In DNA form, the CDR3 reads TGTGCCAGCAGTTTATCACAGGGGAATGGCTACACCTTC.